This T cell receptor beta chain was captured in a study of cytomegalovirus exposure and HLA in healthy donors. Points from the study as a whole: V- and J-gene trimming in TCR beta was tied to a missense DCLRE1C variant by an analysis performed later.

With respect to this clone: Its matching antigen is unknown.

PCR amplification relied on 60 Vbeta primers (plus 13 Jbeta primers). TCRdb's copy holds only in-frame clones and misses some; the assay was immunoSEQ multiplex PCR. This sample has some 99,000 clones; roughly 79% occur once, and the top ten carry roughly 2%. The CDR3 length is 17 residues. Germline V gene lookup returns CDR1 SGDLS and CDR2 YYNGEE. Trimming removed 0 bases from V and 2 bases from J, with 14 bases in between. This TCR was sampled from a man aged 40-49 years in good health and CMV-seronegative. This chain links TRBV9 with TRBJ2-2; D may be TRBD2 (6 bases). The sample comprised PBMCs. The CDR3 sequence is CASSVDYVRGNTGELFF. The CDR3, as DNA: TGTGCCAGCAGCGTAGATTATGTGCGGGGCAACACCGGGGAGCTGTTTTTT.